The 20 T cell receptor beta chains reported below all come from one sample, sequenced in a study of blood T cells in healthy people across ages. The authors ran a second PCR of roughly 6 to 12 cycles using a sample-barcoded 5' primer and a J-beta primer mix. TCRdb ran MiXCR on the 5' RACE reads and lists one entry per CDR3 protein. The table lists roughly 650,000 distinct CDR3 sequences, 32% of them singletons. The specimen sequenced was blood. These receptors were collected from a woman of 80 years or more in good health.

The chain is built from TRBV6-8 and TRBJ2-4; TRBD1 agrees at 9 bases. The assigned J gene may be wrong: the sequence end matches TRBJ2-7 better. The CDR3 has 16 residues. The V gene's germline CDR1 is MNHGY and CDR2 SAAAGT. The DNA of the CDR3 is TGTGCCAGCAGTTACGAGGACAGGGGTAAATTCTACGAGCAGTACTTC. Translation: CASSYEDRGKFYEQYF.

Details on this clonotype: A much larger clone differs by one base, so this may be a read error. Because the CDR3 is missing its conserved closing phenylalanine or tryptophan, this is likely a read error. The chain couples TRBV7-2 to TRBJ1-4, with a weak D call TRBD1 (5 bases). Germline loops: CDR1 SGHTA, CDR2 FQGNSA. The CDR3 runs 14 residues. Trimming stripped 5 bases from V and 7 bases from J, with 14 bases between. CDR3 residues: CASSLNLGVEKLFC. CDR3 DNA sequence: TGTGCCAGCAGCCTTAATTTGGGGGTTGAAAAACTGTTTTGT.

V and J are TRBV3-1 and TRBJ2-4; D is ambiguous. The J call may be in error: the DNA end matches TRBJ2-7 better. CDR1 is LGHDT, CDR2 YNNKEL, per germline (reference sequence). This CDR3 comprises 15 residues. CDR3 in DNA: TGTGCCAGCAGCCAAGATTCACAGCTAATCTACGAGCAGTACTTC. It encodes CASSQDSQLIYEQYF.

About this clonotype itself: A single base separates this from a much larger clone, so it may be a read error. Here the CDR3 reads CASSPLLSGYGCGYTF. The CDR3 DNA reads TGTGCCAGCAGTCCCCTCCTTTCGGGGTACGGCTGTGGCTACACCTTC. The chain is built from TRBV12-3 or TRBV12-4 and TRBJ1-2; D not certain. The CDR3 contains 16 residues. V was pared by 5 bases and J by 7 bases, with 23 bases between.

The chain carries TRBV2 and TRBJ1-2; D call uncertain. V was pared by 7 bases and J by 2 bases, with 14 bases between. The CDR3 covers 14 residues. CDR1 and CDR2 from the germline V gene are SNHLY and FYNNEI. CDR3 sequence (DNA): TGTGCCAGCACGGCGGCGGGCCTCAACTATGGCTACACCTTC. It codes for CASTAAGLNYGYTF.

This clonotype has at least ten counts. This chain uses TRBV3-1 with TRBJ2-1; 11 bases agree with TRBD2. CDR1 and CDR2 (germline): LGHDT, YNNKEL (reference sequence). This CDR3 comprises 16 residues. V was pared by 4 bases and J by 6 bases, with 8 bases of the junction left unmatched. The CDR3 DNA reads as TGTGCCAGCAGCCCCTTAGCGGGGGGGCGGGTCAATGAGCAGTTCTTC. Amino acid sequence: CASSPLAGGRVNEQFF.

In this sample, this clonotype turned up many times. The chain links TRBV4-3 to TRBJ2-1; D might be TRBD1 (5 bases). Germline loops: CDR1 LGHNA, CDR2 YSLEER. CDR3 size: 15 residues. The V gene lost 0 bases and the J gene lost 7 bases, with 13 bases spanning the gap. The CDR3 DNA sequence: TGCGCCAGCAGCCAAGAGGACAATAGGGGTAATGAGCAGTTCTTC. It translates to CASSQEDNRGNEQFF.

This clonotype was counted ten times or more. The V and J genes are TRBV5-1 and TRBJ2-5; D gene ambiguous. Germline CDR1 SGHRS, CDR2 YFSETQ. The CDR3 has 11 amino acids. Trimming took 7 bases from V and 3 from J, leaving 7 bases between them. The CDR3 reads CASWAEETQYF. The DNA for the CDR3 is TGCGCCAGCTGGGCGGAAGAGACCCAGTACTTC.

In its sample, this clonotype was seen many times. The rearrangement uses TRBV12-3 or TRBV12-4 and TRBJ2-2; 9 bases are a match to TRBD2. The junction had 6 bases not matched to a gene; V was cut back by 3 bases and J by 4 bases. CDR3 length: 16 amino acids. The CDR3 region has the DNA TGTGCCAGCAGTTTCGGCGGGGGGGCTGGCACCGGGGAGCTGTTTTTT. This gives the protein CASSFGGGAGTGELFF.

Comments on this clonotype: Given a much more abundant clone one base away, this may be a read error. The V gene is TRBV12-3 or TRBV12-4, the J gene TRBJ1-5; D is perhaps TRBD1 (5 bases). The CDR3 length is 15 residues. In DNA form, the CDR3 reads TGTGCCAGCAGTTTACTGCAGGGAGGCAATCAGCCCCGGCATTTT. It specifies CASSLLQGGNQPRHF.

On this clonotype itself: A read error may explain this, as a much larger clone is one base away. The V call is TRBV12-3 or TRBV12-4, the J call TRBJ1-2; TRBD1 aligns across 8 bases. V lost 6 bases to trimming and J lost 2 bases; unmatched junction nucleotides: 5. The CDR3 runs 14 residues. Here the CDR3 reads CASRRTGKNYGYTF. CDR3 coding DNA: TGTGCCAGCAGGCGGACAGGGAAAAACTATGGCTACACCTTC.

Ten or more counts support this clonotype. This CDR3 reads CASSFGLAVYNEQFF. The CDR3 bases are TGTGCCAGCAGCTTCGGACTAGCGGTATACAATGAGCAGTTCTTC. This chain joins TRBV5-8 and TRBJ2-1; 10 bases align to TRBD2. The CDR3 loop spans 15 amino acids. Germline trimming cut 2 bases from V and 4 bases from J; bases unmatched to any gene: 3. Germline loops: CDR1 SGHTS, CDR2 YDEGEE.

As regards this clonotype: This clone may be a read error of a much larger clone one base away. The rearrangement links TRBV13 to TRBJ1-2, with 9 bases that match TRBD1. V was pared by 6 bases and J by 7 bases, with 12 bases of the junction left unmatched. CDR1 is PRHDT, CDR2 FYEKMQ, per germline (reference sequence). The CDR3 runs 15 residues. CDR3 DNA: TGTGCCAGCAGAAAAGCAGGGACAGGGACCTGTGGCTACACCTTC. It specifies CASRKAGTGTCGYTF.

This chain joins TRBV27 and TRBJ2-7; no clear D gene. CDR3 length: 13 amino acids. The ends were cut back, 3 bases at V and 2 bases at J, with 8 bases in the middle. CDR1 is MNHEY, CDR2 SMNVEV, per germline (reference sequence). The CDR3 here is CASSFRSAYEQYF. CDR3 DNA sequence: TGTGCCAGCAGTTTTCGCTCTGCCTACGAGCAGTACTTC.

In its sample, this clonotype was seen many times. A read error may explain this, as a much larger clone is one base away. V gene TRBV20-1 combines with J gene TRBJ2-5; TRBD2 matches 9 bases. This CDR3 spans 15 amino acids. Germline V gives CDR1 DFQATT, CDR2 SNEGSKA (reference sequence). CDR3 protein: CNANRGAGGRETQYF. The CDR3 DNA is TGCAATGCCAACCGAGGGGCGGGGGGGAGAGAGACCCAGTACTTC.

The CDR3 DNA reads TGTGCCAGCGAGACAGGACAACGCACCAGCGGGGAGCTGTTTTTT. It encodes CASETGQRTSGELFF. The V call is TRBV6-2 or TRBV6-3, the J call TRBJ2-2; weak D call: TRBD1 (6 bases). The germline CDR1 and CDR2 sequences are MNHEY and SVGEGT. V lost 8 bases and J lost 7, with 20 bases in between. CDR3 length equals 15 residues.

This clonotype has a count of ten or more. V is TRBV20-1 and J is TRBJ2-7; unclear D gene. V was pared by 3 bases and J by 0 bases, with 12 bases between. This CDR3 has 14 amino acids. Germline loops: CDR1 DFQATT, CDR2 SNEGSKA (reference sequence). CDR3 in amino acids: CSARTAQSSYEQYF. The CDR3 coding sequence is TGCAGTGCTAGGACGGCGCAGAGCTCCTACGAGCAGTACTTC.

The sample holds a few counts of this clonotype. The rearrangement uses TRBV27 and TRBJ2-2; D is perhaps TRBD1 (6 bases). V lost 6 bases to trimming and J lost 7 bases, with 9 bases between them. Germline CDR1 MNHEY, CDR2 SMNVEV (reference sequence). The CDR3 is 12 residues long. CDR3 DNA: TGTGCCAGCAGCCAAGGGGGCGGGGAGCTGTTTTTT. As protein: CASSQGGGELFF.

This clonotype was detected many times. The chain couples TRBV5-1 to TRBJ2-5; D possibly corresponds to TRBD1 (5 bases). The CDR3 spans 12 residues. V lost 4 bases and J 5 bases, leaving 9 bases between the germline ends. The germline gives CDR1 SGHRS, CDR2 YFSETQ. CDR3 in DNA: TGCGCCAGCAGCGGGGCTGAGGAGACCCAGTACTTC. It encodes CASSGAEETQYF.

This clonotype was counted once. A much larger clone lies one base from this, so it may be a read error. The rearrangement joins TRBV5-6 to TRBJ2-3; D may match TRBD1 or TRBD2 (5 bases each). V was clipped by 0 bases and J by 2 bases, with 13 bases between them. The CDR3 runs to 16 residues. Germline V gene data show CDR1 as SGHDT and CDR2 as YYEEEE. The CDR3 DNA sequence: TGTGCCAGCAGCTTGGGGGGTAGGGGAGCCACAGATACGCAGTATTTT. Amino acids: CASSLGGRGATDTQYF. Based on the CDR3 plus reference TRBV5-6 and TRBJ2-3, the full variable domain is DAGVTQSPTHLIKTRGQQVTLRCSPKSGHDTVSWYQQALGQGPQFIFQYYEEEERQRGNFPDRFSGHQFPNYSSELNVNALLLGDSALYLCASSLGGRGATDTQYFGPGTRLTVL.